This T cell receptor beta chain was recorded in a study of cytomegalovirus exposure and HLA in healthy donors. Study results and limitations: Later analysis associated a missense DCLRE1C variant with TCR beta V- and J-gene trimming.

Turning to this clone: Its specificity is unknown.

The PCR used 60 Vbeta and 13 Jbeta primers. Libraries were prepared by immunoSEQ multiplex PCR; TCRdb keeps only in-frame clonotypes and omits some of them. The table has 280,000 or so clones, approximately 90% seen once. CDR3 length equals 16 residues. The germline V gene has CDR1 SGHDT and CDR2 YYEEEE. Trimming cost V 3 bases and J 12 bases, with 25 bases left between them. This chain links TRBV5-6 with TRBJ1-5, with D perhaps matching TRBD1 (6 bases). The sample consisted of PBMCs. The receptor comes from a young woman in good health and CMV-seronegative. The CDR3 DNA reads TGTGCCAGCAGCTCAATGAAGTGGCAGGGGATCTACCGCCAGCATTTT. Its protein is CASSSMKWQGIYRQHF. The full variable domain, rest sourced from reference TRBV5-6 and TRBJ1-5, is DAGVTQSPTHLIKTRGQQVTLRCSPKSGHDTVSWYQQALGQGPQFIFQYYEEEERQRGNFPDRFSGHQFPNYSSELNVNALLLGDSALYLCASSSMKWQGIYRQHFGDGTRLSIL.